These 19 T cell receptor beta chains originate from one sample sequenced in a study of PD-1 blockade in mismatch repair-deficient tumors. Measured with immunoSEQ multiplex PCR; TCRdb has only the in-frame clones, and not every one. Among more than 90,000 clones listed, around three quarters were seen once. This sample comprised peripheral blood, obtained 60 to 65 weeks after starting pembrolizumab. The receptors shown here come from an adult with mismatch repair-deficient cancer.

Note on this clone: At one boundary the junction diverges from the germline segment, which might be a read error. V gene TRBV30 combines with J gene TRBJ1-1; TRBD1 matches at 8 bases. The CDR3 contains 12 residues. Germline assignment: CDR1 GTSNPN and CDR2 SVGIG (reference sequence). The CDR3 bases are TGTGCCGGGAGGACAGGGAGAACTGAAGCTTTCTTT. It encodes CAGRTGRTEAFF.

Of note for this clone: The junction differs from germline at one of its ends, possibly a read error. This chain joins TRBV7-9 and TRBJ2-5, with a tentative D call TRBD1 (6 bases). Germline loops: CDR1 SEHNR, CDR2 FQNEAQ (reference sequence). CDR3 length: 13 amino acids. The CDR3 nucleotides read TGTGCTAGCAGTCGTGGACAGAGGGAGACCCAGTACTTC. Translating gives CASSRGQRETQYF.

The V gene is TRBV5-4, the J gene TRBJ2-3; a possible D gene is TRBD2 (5 bases). Trimming stripped 2 bases from V and 2 bases from J, with 9 bases between. Germline CDR1 and CDR2: SGHNT and YYREEE (reference sequence). The CDR3 extends over 14 amino acids. The CDR3 protein is CASSLVSATDTQYF. DNA of the CDR3: TGTGCCAGCAGCTTAGTTAGCGCCACAGATACGCAGTATTTT.

The V call is TRBV11-2, the J call TRBJ2-7, with D perhaps matching TRBD2 (5 bases). The CDR3 length is 12 residues. Germline lookup yields CDR1 SGHAT and CDR2 FQNNGV. V lost 3 bases to trimming and J lost 3 bases, with 6 bases between them. In DNA, the CDR3 is TGTGCCAGCAGCTTCGGGGTCTACGAGCAGTACTTC. As protein: CASSFGVYEQYF.

The CDR3 is CASSFSPDQSETQYF. CDR3 DNA: TGTGCCAGCAGTTTTTCTCCTGATCAATCGGAGACCCAGTACTTC. The J gene is TRBJ2-5, the V gene TRBV25-1; unclear D gene. The CDR3 loop spans 15 amino acids. The germline V gene encodes CDR1 MGHDK and CDR2 SYGVNS. V was cut by 5 bases and J by 5 bases, with 18 bases left in between. Using reference TRBV25-1 and TRBJ2-5 for the parts outside the CDR3, the full variable domain is EADIYQTPRYLVIGTGKKITLECSQTMGHDKMYWYQQDPGMELHLIHYSYGVNSTEKGDLSSESTVSRIRTEHFPLTLESARPSHTSQYLCASSFSPDQSETQYFGPGTRLLVL.

The V call is TRBV7-6, the J call TRBJ1-5; TRBD1 might be the D (5 bases). The CDR3 contains 15 residues. Germline V lookup: CDR1 SGHVS, CDR2 FNYEAQ. V was shortened by 0 bases and J by 0 bases, with 6 bases between the two germline ends. CDR3 coding DNA: TGTGCCAGCAGCTTAGCGGGGGATAGCAATCAGCCCCAGCATTTT. This gives the protein CASSLAGDSNQPQHF.

This chain connects TRBV7-9 to TRBJ2-7; 8 nucleotides line up with TRBD1. V was pared by 7 bases and J by 1 base, with 6 bases of the junction left unmatched. The CDR3 has 14 residues. Germline values: CDR1 SEHNR, CDR2 FQNEAQ (reference sequence). The CDR3 region has the DNA TGTGCCAGCAACCTCGGACAGGGATCCTACGAGCAGTACTTC. Translating gives CASNLGQGSYEQYF.

CDR3 sequence (DNA): TGTGCCAGCAGCTTAGCGACCGATACGCAGTATTTT. Translation: CASSLATDTQYF. The chain recombines TRBV7-6 with TRBJ2-3; D not certain. Germline assignment: CDR1 SGHVS and CDR2 FNYEAQ. Trimming left V 0 bases short and J 6 bases short, with 4 bases between. The CDR3 contains 12 residues. The variable domain in full, with the rest retrieved from reference TRBV7-6 and TRBJ2-3, is GAGVSQSPRYKVTKRGQDVALRCDPISGHVSLYWYRQALGQGPEFLTYFNYEAQQDKSGLPNDRFSAERPEGSISTLTIQRTEQRDSAMYRCASSLATDTQYFGPGTRLTVL.

In its sample, this clone was seen a few times. This sequence joins TRBV19 and TRBJ1-5, with D unresolved. CDR1 LNHDA and CDR2 SQIVND come from the germline V gene (reference sequence). The CDR3 is 11 residues long. V was cut by 5 bases and J by 11 bases, with 10 bases left in between. Here the CDR3 DNA reads TGTGCCAGTAGTGCGTTCAAGTCCCAGCATTTT. This gives the protein CASSAFKSQHF.

This clone was recorded a few times. J is TRBJ2-1 and V is TRBV9, with 9 positions matching TRBD2. V shed 4 bases, J shed 4 bases, and the junction held 6 bases outside the gene matches. The CDR3 is 15 residues long. In germline, CDR1 is SGDLS, CDR2 YYNGEE. The CDR3 nucleotides are TGTGCCAGCAGCCCTAGGACTAGCGATTACAATGAGCAGTTCTTC. Protein sequence: CASSPRTSDYNEQFF.

This chain connects TRBV9 to TRBJ2-1; 11 nucleotides align to TRBD2. Per germline, CDR1 SGDLS and CDR2 YYNGEE. CDR3 length equals 16 residues. Unmatched junction bases numbered 13, after V lost 6 bases and J lost 8 bases. The CDR3 reads CASNDNLAGGSDEQFF. CDR3 DNA: TGTGCCAGCAACGATAACCTAGCGGGAGGTTCGGATGAGCAGTTCTTC.

The chain recombines TRBV6-1 with TRBJ2-1; D not resolved. V was trimmed by 5 bases and J by 8 bases, leaving 7 bases between them. The CDR3 totals 11 residues. Germline CDR1 MNHNS, CDR2 SASEGT. The CDR3 DNA is TGTGCCAGCAGTCCACACTATGAGCAGTTCTTC. It is translated as CASSPHYEQFF.

V and J are TRBV6-9 and TRBJ2-1; perhaps TRBD2 as D (6 bases). Germline values: CDR1 MNHGY, CDR2 SVAAGI. V was cut by 5 bases and J by 5 bases, with 13 bases left in between. This CDR3 region has 14 residues. The DNA for the CDR3 is TGTGCCAGCAGTACGGGGGACGCGAACAATGAGCAGTTCTTC. Its translation: CASSTGDANNEQFF.

This chain joins TRBV19 and TRBJ1-1; D is ambiguous. Trimming shortened V by 10 bases and J by 3 bases, and 9 bases separated the two germline ends. This CDR3 has 11 amino acids. In germline, CDR1 is LNHDA, CDR2 SQIVND (reference sequence). CDR3 bases: TGTGCCACCATCAAGTACACTGAAGCTTTCTTT. It yields the protein CATIKYTEAFF.

The J gene is TRBJ2-1, the V gene TRBV4-1; D gene unclear. The V gene lost 4 bases and the J gene lost 0 bases, with 4 bases spanning the gap. Per the germline V gene, CDR1 is MGHRA and CDR2 is YSYEKL. The CDR3 is 13 residues long. CDR3 sequence (DNA): TGCGCCAGCAGCCCAGCCTCCTACAATGAGCAGTTCTTC. Protein: CASSPASYNEQFF.

The V call is TRBV7-2, the J call TRBJ2-5, with D perhaps TRBD1 (5 bases). Germline V gives CDR1 SGHTA, CDR2 FQGNSA. CDR3 size: 13 residues. The V and J ends lost 5 bases and 5 bases respectively, with 12 bases between them. DNA for the CDR3: TGTGCCAGCAGCCCAGGGCCGTGGGAGACCCAGTACTTC. Amino acids: CASSPGPWETQYF. The full variable domain, in which reference TRBV7-2 and TRBJ2-5 provide the parts outside the CDR3, is GAGVSQSPSNKVTEKGKDVELRCDPISGHTALYWYRQSLGQGLEFLIYFQGNSAPDKSGLPSDRFSAERTGGSVSTLTIQRTQQEDSAVYLCASSPGPWETQYFGPGTRLLVL.

The chain recombines TRBV7-3 with TRBJ1-1, with D perhaps TRBD1 (6 bases). V shed 0 bases and J shed 6 bases, with 11 bases lying between them. Germline CDR1 reads SGHTA; CDR2 reads FQGTGA. The CDR3 is 14 residues long. The CDR3 loop reads CASSLTGTSAEAFF. The CDR3 DNA follows: TGTGCCAGCAGCTTAACAGGGACAAGCGCTGAAGCTTTCTTT.

This chain joins TRBV10-2 and TRBJ2-3; 11 bases match TRBD2. The CDR3 is 14 residues long. The germline gives CDR1 WSHSY, CDR2 SAAADI. The V and J ends lost 9 bases and 6 bases, in that order; junction bases with no gene match: 8. CDR3 residues: CASSLAGDEDTQYF. CDR3 in DNA: TGCGCCAGTTCACTAGCGGGAGATGAGGATACGCAGTATTTT.

Points on this clone: A junction end diverges from the germline sequence, so it may reflect a read error. CDR3 loop: CASSLGRGANYGYTF. CDR3 DNA: TGTGCCAGCAGCTTGGGGAGGGGAGCTAACTATGGCTACACCTTC. The rearrangement joins TRBV5-3 to TRBJ1-2, with D maybe TRBD1 (5 bases). TRBV5-3 is an ORF; its function is uncertain. The CDR3 contains 15 residues.